These T cell receptor beta chains were read from a single sample in a study of blood T cell repertoires in COVID-19. Repertoires were generated with immunoSEQ multiplex PCR, while TCRdb's copy carries only in-frame clones and drops some. This sample yields some 220,000 clones, of which 83% are seen a single time; 5.5% belongs to the top ten. The specimen was peripheral blood. The receptors here all came from a human donor in a cohort sampled during active COVID-19. CDR3s include the opening cysteine and the closing phenylalanine or tryptophan. Each record gives: V gene, J gene, D gene, clone size, CDR3 DNA, CDR3 protein. D genes are given only for firm matches. Clone sizes are given selectively: once, few, many, or a class where the clone is expanded.

V gene: TRBV7-9
J gene: TRBJ2-7
D gene: .
clone size: .
CDR3 DNA: TGTGCCAGCAGCTTATCAGGGGTACTCTACGAGCAGTACTTC
CDR3 protein: CASSLSGVLYEQYF

V gene: TRBV29-1
J gene: TRBJ2-7
D gene: .
clone size: .
CDR3 DNA: TGCAGCGTTCGGGCTAGCGCTAAAGGCGAGCAGTACTTC
CDR3 protein: CSVRASAKGEQYF

V gene: TRBV5-1
J gene: TRBJ2-3
D gene: .
clone size: .
CDR3 DNA: TGCGCCAGCAGCCTGAACGGGTTCACAGATACGCAGTATTTT
CDR3 protein: CASSLNGFTDTQYF

V gene: TRBV28
J gene: TRBJ1-2
D gene: TRBD1
clone size: few
CDR3 DNA: TGTGCCAGCAGAAAAATTCAGGGGGCAGGTGGCTACACCTTC
CDR3 protein: CASRKIQGAGGYTF

V gene: TRBV10-3
J gene: TRBJ1-1
D gene: .
clone size: .
CDR3 DNA: TGTGCCATCACCGGAGCCCCGACAGTTGAAGCTTTCTTT
CDR3 protein: CAITGAPTVEAFF

V gene: TRBV25-1
J gene: TRBJ2-7
D gene: .
clone size: .
CDR3 DNA: TGTGCCAGCAGTGACACTGGGATCCGGCGGGACTCCTACGAGCAGTACTTC
CDR3 protein: CASSDTGIRRDSYEQYF

V gene: TRBV20-1
J gene: TRBJ2-2
D gene: .
clone size: .
CDR3 DNA: TGCAGTGCTACTGACAGGCTTGCCTCCGGGGAGCTGTTTTTT
CDR3 protein: CSATDRLASGELFF

V gene: TRBV19
J gene: TRBJ2-3
D gene: .
clone size: .
CDR3 DNA: TGTGCCAGTAGCCTATCAGCGGGCCGCACAGATACGCAGTATTTT
CDR3 protein: CASSLSAGRTDTQYF

V gene: TRBV18
J gene: TRBJ2-4
D gene: .
clone size: .
CDR3 DNA: TGTGCCAGCTCACGCGGAGGGTTAGAGTACTTC
CDR3 protein: CASSRGGLEYF

V gene: TRBV30
J gene: TRBJ1-3
D gene: TRBD1
clone size: once
CDR3 DNA: TGTGCCTGGACACAGGGGGCGAATGGAAACACCATATATTTT
CDR3 protein: CAWTQGANGNTIYF

V gene: TRBV5-1
J gene: TRBJ1-1
D gene: .
clone size: .
CDR3 DNA: TGCGCCAGCAGCCCTTCCACAGGGAGCACTGAAGCTTTCTTT
CDR3 protein: CASSPSTGSTEAFF

V gene: TRBV7-9
J gene: TRBJ2-7
D gene: TRBD1
clone size: .
CDR3 DNA: TGTGCCAGTCGAACCGTAGGGACAGGGAGCAACGAGCAGTACTTC
CDR3 protein: CASRTVGTGSNEQYF

V gene: TRBV28
J gene: TRBJ1-5
D gene: .
clone size: .
CDR3 DNA: TGTGCCAGCAGTTTCGGGGGGCGCGTCGTCCAGCCCCAGCATTTT
CDR3 protein: CASSFGGRVVQPQHF

V gene: TRBV5-4
J gene: TRBJ2-1
D gene: TRBD2
clone size: .
CDR3 DNA: TGTGCCAGCAGCGGTGGGACTAGCAACTACAATGAGCAGTTCTTC
CDR3 protein: CASSGGTSNYNEQFF

V gene: TRBV27
J gene: TRBJ1-5
D gene: .
clone size: few
CDR3 DNA: TGTGCCAGCAGTTTGGGGGCGCATAGCAATCAGCCCCAGCATTTT
CDR3 protein: CASSLGAHSNQPQHF

V gene: TRBV11-2
J gene: TRBJ2-7
D gene: TRBD1
clone size: .
CDR3 DNA: TGTGCCAGCAGCTCTACGTCCGGGACAGCCCCCTACGAGCAGTACTTC
CDR3 protein: CASSSTSGTAPYEQYF